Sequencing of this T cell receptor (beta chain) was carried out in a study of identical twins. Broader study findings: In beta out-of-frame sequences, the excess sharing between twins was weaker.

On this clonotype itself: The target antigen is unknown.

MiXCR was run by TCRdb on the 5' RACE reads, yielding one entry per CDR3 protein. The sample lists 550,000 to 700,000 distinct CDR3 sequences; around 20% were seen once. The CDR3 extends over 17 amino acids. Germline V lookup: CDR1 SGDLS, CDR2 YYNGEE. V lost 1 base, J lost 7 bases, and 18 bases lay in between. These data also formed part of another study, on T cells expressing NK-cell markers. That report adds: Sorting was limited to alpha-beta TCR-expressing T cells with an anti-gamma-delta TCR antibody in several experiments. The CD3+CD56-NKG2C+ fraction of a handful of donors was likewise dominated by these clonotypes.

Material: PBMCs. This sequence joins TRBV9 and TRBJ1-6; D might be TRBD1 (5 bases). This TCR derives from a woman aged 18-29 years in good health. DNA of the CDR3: TGTGCCAGCAGCGTATTGGTGCGGGGGTCACCGAATTCACCCCTCCACTTT. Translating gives CASSVLVRGSPNSPLHF.